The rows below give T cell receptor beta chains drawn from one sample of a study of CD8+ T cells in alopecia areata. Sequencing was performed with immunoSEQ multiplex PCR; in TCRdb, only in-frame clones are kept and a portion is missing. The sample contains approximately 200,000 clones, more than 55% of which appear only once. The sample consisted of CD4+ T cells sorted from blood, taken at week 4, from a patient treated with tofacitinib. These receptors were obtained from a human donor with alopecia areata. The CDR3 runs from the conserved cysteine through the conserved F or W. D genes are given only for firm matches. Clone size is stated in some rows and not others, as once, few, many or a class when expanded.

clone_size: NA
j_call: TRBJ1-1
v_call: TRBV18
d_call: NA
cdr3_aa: CASSTPNTEAFF
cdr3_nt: TGTGCCAGCTCAACACCGAACACTGAAGCTTTCTTT

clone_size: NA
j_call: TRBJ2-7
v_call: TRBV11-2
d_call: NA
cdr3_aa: CASSYRLGSYEQYF
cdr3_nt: TGTGCCAGCAGCTATAGACTGGGTTCCTACGAGCAGTACTTC

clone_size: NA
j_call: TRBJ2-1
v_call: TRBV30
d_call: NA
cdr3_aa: CAWSVEAAAYNEQFF
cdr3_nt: TGTGCCTGGAGTGTGGAAGCGGCGGCCTACAATGAGCAGTTCTTC

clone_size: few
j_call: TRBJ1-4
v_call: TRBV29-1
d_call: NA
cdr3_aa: CSVGNVRGVGKLFF
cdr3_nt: TGCAGCGTTGGTAATGTCAGGGGTGTTGGAAAACTGTTTTTT

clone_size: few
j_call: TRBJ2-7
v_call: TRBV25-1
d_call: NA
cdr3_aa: CASSDGPYEQYF
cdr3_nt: TGTGCCAGCAGTGACGGACCCTACGAGCAGTACTTC

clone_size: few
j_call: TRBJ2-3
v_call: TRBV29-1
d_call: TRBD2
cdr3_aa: CSVSGASGGHDTQYF
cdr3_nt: TGCAGCGTGTCGGGGGCTAGCGGGGGCCATGATACGCAGTATTTT

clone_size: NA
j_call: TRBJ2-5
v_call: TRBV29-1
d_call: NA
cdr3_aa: CTGSGADGFRETQYF
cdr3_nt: TGCACCGGTTCCGGGGCGGACGGCTTTCGAGAGACCCAGTACTTC

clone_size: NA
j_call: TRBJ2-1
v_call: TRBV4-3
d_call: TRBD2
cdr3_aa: CASSQDGSGRYNEQFF
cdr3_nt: TGCGCCAGCAGCCAAGACGGTAGCGGGAGATACAATGAGCAGTTCTTC

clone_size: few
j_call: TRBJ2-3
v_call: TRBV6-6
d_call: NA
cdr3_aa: CASSLEDTQYF
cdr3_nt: TGTGCCAGCAGTCTGGAGGATACGCAGTATTTT

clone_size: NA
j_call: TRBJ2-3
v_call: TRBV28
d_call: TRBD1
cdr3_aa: CASSFAAGQGTQYF
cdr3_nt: TGTGCCAGCAGTTTCGCCGCGGGACAGGGTACGCAGTATTTT

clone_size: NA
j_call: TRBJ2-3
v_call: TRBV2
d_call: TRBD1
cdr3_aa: CASSAQGPTDTQYF
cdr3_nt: TGTGCCAGCAGCGCACAGGGGCCAACAGATACGCAGTATTTT

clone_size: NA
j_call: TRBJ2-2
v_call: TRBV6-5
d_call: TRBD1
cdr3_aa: CASSRGQGVRGELFF
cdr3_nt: TGTGCCAGCAGTAGGGGACAGGGGGTGAGAGGGGAGCTGTTTTTT

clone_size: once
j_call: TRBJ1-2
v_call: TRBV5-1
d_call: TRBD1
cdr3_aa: CASSSMGQGNYGYTF
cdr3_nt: TGCGCCAGCAGCTCCATGGGACAGGGGAACTATGGCTACACCTTC

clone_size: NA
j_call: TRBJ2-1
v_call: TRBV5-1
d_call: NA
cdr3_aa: CASSALVNNEQFF
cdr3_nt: TGCGCCAGCAGCGCTCTAGTAAACAATGAGCAGTTCTTC

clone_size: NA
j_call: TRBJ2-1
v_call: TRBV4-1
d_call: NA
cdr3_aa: CASSRLLSSYNEQFF
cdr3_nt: TGCGCCAGCAGCCGCCTTCTGAGCTCCTACAATGAGCAGTTCTTC

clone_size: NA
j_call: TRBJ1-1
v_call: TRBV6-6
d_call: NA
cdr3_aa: CASSQTGEAFF
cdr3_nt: TGTGCCAGCAGCCAGACAGGCGAAGCTTTCTTT

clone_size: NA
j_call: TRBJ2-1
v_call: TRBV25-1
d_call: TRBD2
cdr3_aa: CASRDPGLGYNEQFF
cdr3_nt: TGTGCCAGCAGGGACCCGGGACTAGGCTACAATGAGCAGTTCTTC

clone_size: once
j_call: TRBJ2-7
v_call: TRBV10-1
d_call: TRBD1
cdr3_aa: CASSESNRGHEQYF
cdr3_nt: TGCGCCAGCAGTGAGTCGAACAGGGGCCACGAGCAGTACTTC

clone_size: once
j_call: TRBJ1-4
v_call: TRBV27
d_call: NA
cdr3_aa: CASSPLRQLNEKLFF
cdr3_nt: TGTGCCAGCAGTCCCCTTCGACAGCTTAATGAAAAACTGTTTTTT

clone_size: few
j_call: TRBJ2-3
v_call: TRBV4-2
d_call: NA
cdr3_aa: CASSQDTQDTQYF
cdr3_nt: TGTGCCAGCAGCCAAGATACGCAAGATACGCAGTATTTT

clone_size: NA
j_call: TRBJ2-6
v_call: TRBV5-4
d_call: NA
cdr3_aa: CASSSRAGILSGANVLTF
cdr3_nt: TGTGCCAGCAGCTCAAGGGCAGGGATTCTCTCTGGGGCCAACGTCCTGACTTTC

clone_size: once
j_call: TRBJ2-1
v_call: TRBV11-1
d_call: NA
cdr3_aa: CASSLALPNEQFF
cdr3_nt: TGTGCCAGCAGCTTAGCTCTCCCCAATGAGCAGTTCTTC

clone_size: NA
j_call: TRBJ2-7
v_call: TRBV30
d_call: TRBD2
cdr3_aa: CAWSRGDLGEQYF
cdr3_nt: TGTGCCTGGAGCCGGGGGGACTTGGGCGAGCAGTACTTC

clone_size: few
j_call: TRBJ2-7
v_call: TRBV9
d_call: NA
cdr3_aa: CASSVAPNNYEQYF
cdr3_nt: TGTGCCAGCAGCGTAGCTCCTAACAATTACGAGCAGTACTTC

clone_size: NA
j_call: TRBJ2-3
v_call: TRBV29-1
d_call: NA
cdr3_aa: CSVETGTDTQYF
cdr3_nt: TGCAGCGTTGAAACAGGCACAGATACGCAGTATTTT

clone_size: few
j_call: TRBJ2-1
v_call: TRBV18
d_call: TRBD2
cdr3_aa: CASSPPSGRSVNEQFF
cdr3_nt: TGTGCCAGCTCACCACCCAGCGGGAGGTCGGTCAATGAGCAGTTCTTC

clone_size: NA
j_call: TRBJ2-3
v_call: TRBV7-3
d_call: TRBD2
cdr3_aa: CASSLTSGTDTQYF
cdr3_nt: TGTGCCAGCAGCCTTACTAGCGGCACAGATACGCAGTATTTT

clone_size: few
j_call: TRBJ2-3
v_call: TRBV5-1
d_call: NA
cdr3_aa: CASSRFGAPSTDTQYF
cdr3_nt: TGCGCCAGCAGCAGATTCGGTGCTCCCAGCACAGATACGCAGTATTTT

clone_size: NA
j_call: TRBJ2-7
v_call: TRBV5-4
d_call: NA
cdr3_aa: CASSLRGAGEQYF
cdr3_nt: TGTGCCAGCAGCCTCCGGGGCGCGGGGGAGCAGTACTTC

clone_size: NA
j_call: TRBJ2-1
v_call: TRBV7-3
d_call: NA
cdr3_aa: CASSLGTPNNEQFF
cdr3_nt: TGTGCCAGCAGCTTAGGGACTCCTAACAATGAGCAGTTCTTC

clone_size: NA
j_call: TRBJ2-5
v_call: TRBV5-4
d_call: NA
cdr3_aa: CASSLGRQETQYF
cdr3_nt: TGTGCCAGCAGCTTGGGCAGGCAAGAGACCCAGTACTTC

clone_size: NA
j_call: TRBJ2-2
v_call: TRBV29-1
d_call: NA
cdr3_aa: CSVPPGAGELFF
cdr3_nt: TGCAGCGTTCCCCCTGGGGCCGGGGAGCTGTTTTTT

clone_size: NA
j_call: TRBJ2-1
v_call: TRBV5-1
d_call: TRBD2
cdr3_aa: CASMEGGLRNNEQFF
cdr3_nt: TGCGCCAGCATGGAGGGAGGGTTAAGGAACAATGAGCAGTTCTTC

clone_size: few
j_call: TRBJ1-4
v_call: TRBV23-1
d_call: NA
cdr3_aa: CAIRRRTNEKLFF
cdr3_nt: TGCGCCATCAGGCGGAGGACTAATGAAAAACTGTTTTTT

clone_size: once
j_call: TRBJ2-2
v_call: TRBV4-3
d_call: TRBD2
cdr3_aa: CASSHALGLALRTGELFF
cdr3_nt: TGCGCCAGCAGCCACGCTTTGGGACTAGCGCTGCGCACCGGGGAGCTGTTTTTT

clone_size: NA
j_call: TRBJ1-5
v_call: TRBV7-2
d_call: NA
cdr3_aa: CASSLFRDSNQPQHF
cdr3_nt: TGTGCCAGCAGCTTATTCAGGGATAGCAATCAGCCCCAGCATTTT

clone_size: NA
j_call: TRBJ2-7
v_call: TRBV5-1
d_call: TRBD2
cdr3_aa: CASSVGATSGRYEQYF
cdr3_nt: TGCGCCAGCAGCGTGGGGGCAACTAGCGGGAGGTACGAGCAGTACTTC

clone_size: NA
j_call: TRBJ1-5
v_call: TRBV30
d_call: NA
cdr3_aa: CAWSVARERPQHF
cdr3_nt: TGTGCCTGGAGTGTCGCCAGGGAGAGGCCCCAGCATTTT

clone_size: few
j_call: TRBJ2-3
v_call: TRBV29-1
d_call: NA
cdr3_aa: CSVEPGSSTDTQYF
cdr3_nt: TGCAGCGTTGAACCTGGGAGCAGCACAGATACGCAGTATTTT

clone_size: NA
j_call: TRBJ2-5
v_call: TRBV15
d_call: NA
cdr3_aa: CATSRDQGQETQYF
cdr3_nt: TGTGCCACCAGCAGAGATCAGGGGCAGGAGACCCAGTACTTC

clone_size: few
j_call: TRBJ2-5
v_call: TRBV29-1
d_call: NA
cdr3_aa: CSVDQETQYF
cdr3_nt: TGCAGCGTCGACCAAGAGACCCAGTACTTC

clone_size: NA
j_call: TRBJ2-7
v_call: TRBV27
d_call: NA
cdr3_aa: CASSSRLARYEQYF
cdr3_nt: TGTGCCAGCAGTTCCCGTCTAGCTCGGTACGAGCAGTACTTC

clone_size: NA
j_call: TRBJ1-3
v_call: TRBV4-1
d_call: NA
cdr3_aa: CASTDIGGNTIYF
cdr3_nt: TGCGCCAGCACCGACATCGGTGGAAACACCATATATTTT

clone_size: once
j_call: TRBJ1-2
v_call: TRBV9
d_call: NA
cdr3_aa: CASSAAPQADYGYTF
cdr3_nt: TGTGCCAGCAGCGCAGCCCCTCAGGCTGACTATGGCTACACCTTC

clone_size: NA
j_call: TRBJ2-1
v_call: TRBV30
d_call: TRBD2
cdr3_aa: CAWRAGLVFDSYNEQFF
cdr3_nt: TGTGCCTGGAGAGCCGGACTAGTCTTCGACTCCTACAATGAGCAGTTCTTC

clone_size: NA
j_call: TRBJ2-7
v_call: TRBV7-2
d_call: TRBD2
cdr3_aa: CASSLVGLAGAYEQYF
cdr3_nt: TGTGCCAGCAGCTTAGTGGGACTAGCGGGCGCCTACGAGCAGTACTTC

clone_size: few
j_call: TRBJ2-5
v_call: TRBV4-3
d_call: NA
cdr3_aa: CASSQDPLGGRKETQYF
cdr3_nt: TGCGCCAGCAGCCAGGACCCCCTGGGGGGGCGCAAGGAGACCCAGTACTTC

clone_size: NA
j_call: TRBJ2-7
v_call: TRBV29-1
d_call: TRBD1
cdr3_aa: CSVQRRDRGVYEQYF
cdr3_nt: TGCAGCGTGCAACGCCGGGACAGGGGTGTTTACGAGCAGTACTTC

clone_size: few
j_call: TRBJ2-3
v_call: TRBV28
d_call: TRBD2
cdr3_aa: CASSAASGLTDTQYF
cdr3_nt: TGTGCCAGCAGTGCTGCTAGCGGACTCACAGATACGCAGTATTTT

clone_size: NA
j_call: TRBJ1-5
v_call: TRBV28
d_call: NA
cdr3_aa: CASNPDGNQPQHF
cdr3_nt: TGTGCCAGCAACCCGGACGGCAATCAGCCCCAGCATTTT

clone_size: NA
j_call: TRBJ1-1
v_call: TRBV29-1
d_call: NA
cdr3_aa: CSVDLRPEAFF
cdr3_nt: TGCAGCGTTGACCTGCGGCCTGAAGCTTTCTTT

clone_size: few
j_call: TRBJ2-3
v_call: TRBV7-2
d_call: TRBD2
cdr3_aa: CASSSGLAGFTDTQYF
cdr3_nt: TGTGCCAGCAGCTCCGGACTAGCGGGGTTCACAGATACGCAGTATTTT

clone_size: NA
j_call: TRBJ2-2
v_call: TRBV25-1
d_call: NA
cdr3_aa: CASRRANTGELFF
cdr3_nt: TGTGCCAGCAGAAGGGCGAACACCGGGGAGCTGTTTTTT